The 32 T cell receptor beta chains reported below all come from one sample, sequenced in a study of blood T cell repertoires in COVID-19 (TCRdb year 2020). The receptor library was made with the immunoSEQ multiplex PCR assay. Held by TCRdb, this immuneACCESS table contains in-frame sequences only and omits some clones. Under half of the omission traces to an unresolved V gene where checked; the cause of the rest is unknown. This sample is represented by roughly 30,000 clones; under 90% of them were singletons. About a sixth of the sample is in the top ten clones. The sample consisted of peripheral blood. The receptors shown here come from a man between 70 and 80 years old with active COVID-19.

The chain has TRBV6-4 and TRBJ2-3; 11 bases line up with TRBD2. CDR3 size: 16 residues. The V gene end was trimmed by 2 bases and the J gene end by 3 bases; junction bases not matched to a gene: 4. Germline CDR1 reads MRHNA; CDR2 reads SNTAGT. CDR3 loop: CASSDGSGGGTDTQYF. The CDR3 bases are TGTGCCAGCAGTGACGGTAGCGGGGGGGGAACAGATACGCAGTATTTT.

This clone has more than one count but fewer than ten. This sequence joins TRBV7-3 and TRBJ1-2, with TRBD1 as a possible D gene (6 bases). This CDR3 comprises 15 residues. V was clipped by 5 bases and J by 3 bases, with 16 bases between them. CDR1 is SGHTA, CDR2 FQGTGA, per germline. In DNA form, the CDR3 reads TGTGCCAGCAGCCCCACCGGATCAGGGGACTATGGCTACACCTTC. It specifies CASSPTGSGDYGYTF. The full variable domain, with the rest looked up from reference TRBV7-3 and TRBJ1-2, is GAGVSQTPSNKVTEKGKYVELRCDPISGHTALYWYRQSLGQGPEFLIYFQGTGAADDSGLPNDRFFAVRPEGSVSTLKIQRTERGDSAVYLCASSPTGSGDYGYTFGSGTRLTVV.

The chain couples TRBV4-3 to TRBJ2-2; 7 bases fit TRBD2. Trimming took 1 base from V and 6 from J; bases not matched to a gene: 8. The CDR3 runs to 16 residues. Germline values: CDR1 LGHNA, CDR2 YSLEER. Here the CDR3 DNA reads TGCGCCAGCAGCCAAGTGCCGGGGAGGGATTCCGGGGAGCTGTTTTTT. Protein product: CASSQVPGRDSGELFF.

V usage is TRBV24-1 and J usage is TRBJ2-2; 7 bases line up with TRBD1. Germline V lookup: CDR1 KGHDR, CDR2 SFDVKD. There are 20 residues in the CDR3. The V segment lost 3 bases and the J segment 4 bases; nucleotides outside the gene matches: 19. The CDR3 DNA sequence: TGTGCCACCAGTGATATATTGACATTTACAGGGGCCGGAGGCACCGGGGAGCTGTTTTTT. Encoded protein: CATSDILTFTGAGGTGELFF.

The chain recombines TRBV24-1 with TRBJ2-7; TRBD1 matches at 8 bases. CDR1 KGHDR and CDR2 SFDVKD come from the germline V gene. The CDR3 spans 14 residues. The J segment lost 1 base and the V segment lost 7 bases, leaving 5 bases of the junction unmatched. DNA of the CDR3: TGTGCCACCAGCGACCGGGACAGGTCCTACGAGCAGTACTTC. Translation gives CATSDRDRSYEQYF.

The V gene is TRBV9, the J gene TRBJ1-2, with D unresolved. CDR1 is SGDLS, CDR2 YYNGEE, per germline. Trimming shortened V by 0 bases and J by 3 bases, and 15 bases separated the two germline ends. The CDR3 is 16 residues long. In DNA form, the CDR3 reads TGTGCCAGCAGCGTAGGTTGGCAGTACAATGACTATGGCTACACCTTC. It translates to CASSVGWQYNDYGYTF.

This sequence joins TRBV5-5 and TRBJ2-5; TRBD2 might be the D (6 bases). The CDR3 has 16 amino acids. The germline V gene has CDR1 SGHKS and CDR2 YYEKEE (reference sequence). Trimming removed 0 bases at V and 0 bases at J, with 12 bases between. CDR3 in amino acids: CASSLGASANQETQYF. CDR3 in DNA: TGTGCCAGCAGCTTGGGAGCTAGCGCCAACCAAGAGACCCAGTACTTC.

For the CDR3, the DNA is TGTGCCAGCAGTGGGGATTGGAACAGGGAAGAGACCCAGTACTTC. Translating gives CASSGDWNREETQYF. The chain has TRBV6-1 and TRBJ2-5; TRBD1 is a possible D gene (6 bases). This CDR3 spans 15 amino acids. Germline lookup yields CDR1 MNHNS and CDR2 SASEGT. Trimming removed 4 bases at V and 3 bases at J, with 15 bases between.

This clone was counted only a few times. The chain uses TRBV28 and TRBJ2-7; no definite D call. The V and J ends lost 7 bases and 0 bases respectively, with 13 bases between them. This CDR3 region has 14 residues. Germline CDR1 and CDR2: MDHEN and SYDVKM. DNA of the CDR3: TGTGCCAGCATCCCCTCGGGTCCCTCCTACGAGCAGTACTTC. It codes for CASIPSGPSYEQYF. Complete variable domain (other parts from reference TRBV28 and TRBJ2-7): DVKVTQSSRYLVKRTGEKVFLECVQDMDHENMFWYRQDPGLGLRLIYFSYDVKMKEKGDIPEGYSVSREKKERFSLILESASTNQTSMYLCASIPSGPSYEQYFGPGTRLTVT.

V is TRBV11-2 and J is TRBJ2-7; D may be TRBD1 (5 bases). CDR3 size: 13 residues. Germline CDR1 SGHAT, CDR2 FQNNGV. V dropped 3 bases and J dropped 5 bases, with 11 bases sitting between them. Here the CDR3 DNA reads TGTGCCAGCAGCTTGGAAAGGGGCCACGAGCAGTACTTC. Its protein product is CASSLERGHEQYF. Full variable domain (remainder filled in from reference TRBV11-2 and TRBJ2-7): EAGVAQSPRYKIIEKRQSVAFWCNPISGHATLYWYQQILGQGPKLLIQFQNNGVVDDSQLPKDRFSAERLKGVDSTLKIQPAKLEDSAVYLCASSLERGHEQYFGPGTRLTVT.

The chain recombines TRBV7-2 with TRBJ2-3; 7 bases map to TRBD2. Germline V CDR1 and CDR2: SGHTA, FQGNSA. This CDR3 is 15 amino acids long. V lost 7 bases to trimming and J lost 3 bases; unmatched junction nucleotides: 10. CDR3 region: CASTLSAGDTDTQYF. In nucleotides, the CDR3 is TGTGCCAGCACCCTTAGCGCGGGGGATACAGATACGCAGTATTTT.

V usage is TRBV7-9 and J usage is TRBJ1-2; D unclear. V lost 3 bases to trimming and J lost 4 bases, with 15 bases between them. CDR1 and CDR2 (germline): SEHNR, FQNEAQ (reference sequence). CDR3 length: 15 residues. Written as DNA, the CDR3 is TGTGCCAGCAGCTTTAGGGCCCGGGGTAGCTATGGCTACACCTTC. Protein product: CASSFRARGSYGYTF. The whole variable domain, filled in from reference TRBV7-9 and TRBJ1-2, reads DTGVSQNPRHKITKRGQNVTFRCDPISEHNRLYWYRQTLGQGPEFLTYFQNEAQLEKSRLLSDRFSAERPKGSFSTLEIQRTEQGDSAMYLCASSFRARGSYGYTFGSGTRLTVV.

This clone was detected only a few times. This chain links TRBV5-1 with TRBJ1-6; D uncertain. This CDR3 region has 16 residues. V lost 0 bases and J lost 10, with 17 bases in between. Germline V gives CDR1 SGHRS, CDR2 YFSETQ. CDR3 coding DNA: TGCGCCAGCAGCTTGGACCTCGGAGGGCCTAGGTCACCCCTCCACTTT. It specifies CASSLDLGGPRSPLHF.

CDR3 sequence reads: CASSGDRDYNEQFF. CDR3 nucleotides: TGTGCCAGCAGTGGGGACAGAGATTACAATGAGCAGTTCTTC. The chain combines TRBV2 with TRBJ2-1; 7 bases line up with TRBD1. V gave up 4 bases and J gave up 4 bases; unmatched junction bases: 4. The germline V gene encodes CDR1 SNHLY and CDR2 FYNNEI. This CDR3 is 14 amino acids long. The variable domain in full, with the rest retrieved from reference TRBV2 and TRBJ2-1, is EPEVTQTPSHQVTQMGQEVILRCVPISNHLYFYWYRQILGQKVEFLVSFYNNEISEKSEIFDDQFSVERPDGSNFTLKIRSTKLEDSAMYFCASSGDRDYNEQFFGPGTRLTVL.

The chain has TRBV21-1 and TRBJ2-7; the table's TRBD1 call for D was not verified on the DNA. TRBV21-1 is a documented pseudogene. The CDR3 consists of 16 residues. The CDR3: CASSARGLTILYEQYF. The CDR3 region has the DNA TGTGCCAGCAGCGCTAGGGGCCTCACGATTCTCTACGAGCAGTACTTC.

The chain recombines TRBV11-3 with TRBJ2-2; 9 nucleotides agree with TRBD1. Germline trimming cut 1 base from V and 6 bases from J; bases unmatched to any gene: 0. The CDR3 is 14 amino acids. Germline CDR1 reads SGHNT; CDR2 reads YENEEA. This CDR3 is CASSLGQGAGELFF. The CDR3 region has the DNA TGTGCCAGCAGCTTAGGACAGGGGGCCGGGGAGCTGTTTTTT.

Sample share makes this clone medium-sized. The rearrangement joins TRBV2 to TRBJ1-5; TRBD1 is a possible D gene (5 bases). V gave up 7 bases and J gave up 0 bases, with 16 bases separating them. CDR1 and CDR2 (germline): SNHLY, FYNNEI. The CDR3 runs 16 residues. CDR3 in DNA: TGTGCCAGCACTGGGGGGGGTGGATATAGCAATCAGCCCCAGCATTTT. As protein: CASTGGGGYSNQPQHF. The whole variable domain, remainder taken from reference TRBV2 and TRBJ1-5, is EPEVTQTPSHQVTQMGQEVILRCVPISNHLYFYWYRQILGQKVEFLVSFYNNEISEKSEIFDDQFSVERPDGSNFTLKIRSTKLEDSAMYFCASTGGGGYSNQPQHFGDGTRLSIL.

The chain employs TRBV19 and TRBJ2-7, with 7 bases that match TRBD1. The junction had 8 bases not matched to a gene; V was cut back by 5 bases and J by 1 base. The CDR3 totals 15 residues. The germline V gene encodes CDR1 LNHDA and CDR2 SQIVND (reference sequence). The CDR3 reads CASSEVGRGSYEQYF. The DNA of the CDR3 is TGTGCCAGTAGTGAAGTAGGCAGGGGGTCCTACGAGCAGTACTTC.

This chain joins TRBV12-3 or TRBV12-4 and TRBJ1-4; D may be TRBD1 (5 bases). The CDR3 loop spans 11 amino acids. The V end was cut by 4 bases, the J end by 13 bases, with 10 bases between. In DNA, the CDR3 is TGTGCCAGCAGTTCCCGAAGGGGACTGTTTTTT. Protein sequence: CASSSRRGLFF.

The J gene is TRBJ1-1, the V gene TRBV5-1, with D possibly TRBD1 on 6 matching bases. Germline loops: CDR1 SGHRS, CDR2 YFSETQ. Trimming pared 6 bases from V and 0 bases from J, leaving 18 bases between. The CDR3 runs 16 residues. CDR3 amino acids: CASNTGPMTMNTEAFF. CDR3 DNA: TGCGCCAGCAACACAGGGCCCATGACCATGAACACTGAAGCTTTCTTT.

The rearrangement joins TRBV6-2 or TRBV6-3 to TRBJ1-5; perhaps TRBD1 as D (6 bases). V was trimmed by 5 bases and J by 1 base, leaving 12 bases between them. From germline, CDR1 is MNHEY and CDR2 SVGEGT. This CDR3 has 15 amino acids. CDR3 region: CASSLTGRSNQPQHF. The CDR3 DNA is TGTGCCAGCAGTCTTACAGGGAGAAGCAATCAGCCCCAGCATTTT.

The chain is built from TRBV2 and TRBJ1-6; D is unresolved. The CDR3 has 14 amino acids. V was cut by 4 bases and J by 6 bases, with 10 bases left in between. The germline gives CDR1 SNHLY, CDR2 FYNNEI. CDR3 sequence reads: CASSVLSLNSPLHF. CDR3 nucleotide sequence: TGTGCCAGCAGTGTGTTGAGTCTTAATTCACCCCTCCACTTT.

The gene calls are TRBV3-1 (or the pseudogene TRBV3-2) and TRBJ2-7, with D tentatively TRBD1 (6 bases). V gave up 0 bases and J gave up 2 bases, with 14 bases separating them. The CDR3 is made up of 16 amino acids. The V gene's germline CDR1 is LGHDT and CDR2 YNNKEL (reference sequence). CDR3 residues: CASSQERTGHTYEQYF. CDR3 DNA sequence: TGTGCCAGCAGCCAAGAAAGAACGGGACATACCTACGAGCAGTACTTC.

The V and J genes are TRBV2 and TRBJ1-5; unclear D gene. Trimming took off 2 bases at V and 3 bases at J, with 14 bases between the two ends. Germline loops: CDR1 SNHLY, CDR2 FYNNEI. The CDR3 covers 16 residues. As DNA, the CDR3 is TGTGCCAGCAGTGAAAAGTGGCAGCGCCTCAATCAGCCCCAGCATTTT. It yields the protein CASSEKWQRLNQPQHF.

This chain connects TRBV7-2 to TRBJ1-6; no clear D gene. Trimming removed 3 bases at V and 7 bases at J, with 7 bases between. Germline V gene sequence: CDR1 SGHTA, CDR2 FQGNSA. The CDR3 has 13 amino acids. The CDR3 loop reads CASSLYLNSPLHF. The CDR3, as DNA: TGTGCCAGCAGCTTGTACCTAAATTCACCCCTCCACTTT.

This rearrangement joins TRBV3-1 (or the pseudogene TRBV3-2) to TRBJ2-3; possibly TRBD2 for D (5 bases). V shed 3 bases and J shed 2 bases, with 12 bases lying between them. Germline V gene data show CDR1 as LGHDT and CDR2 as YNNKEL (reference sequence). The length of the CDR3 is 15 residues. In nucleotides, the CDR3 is TGTGCCAGCAGCCATAGGAGAGGGAACACAGATACGCAGTATTTT. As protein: CASSHRRGNTDTQYF.

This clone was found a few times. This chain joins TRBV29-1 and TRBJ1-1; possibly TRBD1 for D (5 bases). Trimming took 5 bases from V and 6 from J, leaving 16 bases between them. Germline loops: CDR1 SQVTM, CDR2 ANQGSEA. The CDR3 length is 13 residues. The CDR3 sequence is CSVYGAGASEAFF. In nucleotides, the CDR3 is TGCAGCGTTTATGGGGCCGGAGCTTCTGAAGCTTTCTTT.

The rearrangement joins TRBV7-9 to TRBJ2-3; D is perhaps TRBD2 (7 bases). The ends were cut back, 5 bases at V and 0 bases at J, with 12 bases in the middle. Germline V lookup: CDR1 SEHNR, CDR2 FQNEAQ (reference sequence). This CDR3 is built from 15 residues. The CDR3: CASSQGRGSTDTQYF. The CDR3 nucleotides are TGTGCCAGCAGCCAGGGGAGGGGTAGCACAGATACGCAGTATTTT.

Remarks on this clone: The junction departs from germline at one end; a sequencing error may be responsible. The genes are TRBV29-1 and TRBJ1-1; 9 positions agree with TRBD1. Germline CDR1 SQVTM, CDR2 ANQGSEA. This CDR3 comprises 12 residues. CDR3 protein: CSVRQGGPQGLF. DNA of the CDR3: TGCAGCGTCCGACAGGGGGGTCCCCAGGGCCTTTTT.

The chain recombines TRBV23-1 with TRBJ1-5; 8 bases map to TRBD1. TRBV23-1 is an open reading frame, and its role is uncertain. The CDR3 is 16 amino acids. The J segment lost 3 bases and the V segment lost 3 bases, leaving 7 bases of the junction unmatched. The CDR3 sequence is CASSQPTGDYNQPQHF. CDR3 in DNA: TGCGCCAGCAGTCAGCCGACAGGGGACTACAATCAGCCCCAGCATTTT.

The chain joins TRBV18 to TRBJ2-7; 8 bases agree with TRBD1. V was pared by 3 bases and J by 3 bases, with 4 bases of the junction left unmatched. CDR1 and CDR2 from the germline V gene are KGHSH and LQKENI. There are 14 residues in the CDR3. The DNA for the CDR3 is TGTGCCAGCTCACCCCGGGACAGGCACTACGAGCAGTACTTC. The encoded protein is CASSPRDRHYEQYF. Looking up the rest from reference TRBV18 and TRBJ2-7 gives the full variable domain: NAGVMQNPRHLVRRRGQEARLRCSPMKGHSHVYWYRQLPEEGLKFMVYLQKENIIDESGMPKERFSAEFPKEGPSILRIQQVVRGDSAAYFCASSPRDRHYEQYFGPGTRLTVT.

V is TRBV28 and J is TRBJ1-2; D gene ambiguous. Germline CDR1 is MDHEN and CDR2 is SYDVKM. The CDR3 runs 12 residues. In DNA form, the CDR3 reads TGTGTTAGCGCTAGCCCTAACTATGGCTACACCTTC. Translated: CVSASPNYGYTF.